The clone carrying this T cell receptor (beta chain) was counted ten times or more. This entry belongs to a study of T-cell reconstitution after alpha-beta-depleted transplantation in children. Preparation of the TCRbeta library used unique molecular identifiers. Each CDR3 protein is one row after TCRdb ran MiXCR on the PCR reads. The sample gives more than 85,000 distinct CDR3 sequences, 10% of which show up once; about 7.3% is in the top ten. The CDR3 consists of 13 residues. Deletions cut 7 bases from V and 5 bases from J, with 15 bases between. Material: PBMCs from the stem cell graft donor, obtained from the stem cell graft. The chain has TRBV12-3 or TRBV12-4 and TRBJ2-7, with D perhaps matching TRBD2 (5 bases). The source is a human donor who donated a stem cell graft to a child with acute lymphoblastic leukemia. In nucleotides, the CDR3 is TGTGCCAGCAACAAATTCGGGATCGACGAGCAGTACTTC. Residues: CASNKFGIDEQYF.